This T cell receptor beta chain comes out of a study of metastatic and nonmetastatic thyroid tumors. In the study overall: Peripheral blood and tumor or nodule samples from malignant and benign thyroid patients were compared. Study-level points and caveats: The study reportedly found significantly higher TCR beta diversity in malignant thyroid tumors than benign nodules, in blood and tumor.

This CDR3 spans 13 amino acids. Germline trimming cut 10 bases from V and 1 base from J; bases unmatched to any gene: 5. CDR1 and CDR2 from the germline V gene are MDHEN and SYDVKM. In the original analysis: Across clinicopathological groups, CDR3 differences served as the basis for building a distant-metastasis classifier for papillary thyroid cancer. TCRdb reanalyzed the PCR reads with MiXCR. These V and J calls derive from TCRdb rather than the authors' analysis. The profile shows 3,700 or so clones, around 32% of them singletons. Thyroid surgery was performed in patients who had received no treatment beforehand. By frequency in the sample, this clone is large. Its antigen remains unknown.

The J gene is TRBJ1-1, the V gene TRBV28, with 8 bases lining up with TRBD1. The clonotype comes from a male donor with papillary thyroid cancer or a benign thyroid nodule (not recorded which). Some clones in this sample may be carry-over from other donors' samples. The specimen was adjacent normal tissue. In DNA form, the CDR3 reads TGTGCCATGCGACAGGGGCGGAACACTGAAGCTTTCTTT. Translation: CAMRQGRNTEAFF.